Sequencing of this TCR beta chain was carried out in a study of OX40 agonist ivuxolimab in advanced cancers. Turning to the study itself: Of the participants, 40% to 50% had some prior anti-PD-1, anti-PD-L1 or anti-CTLA-4 therapy, which was allowed.

Assay: immunoSEQ multiplex PCR; the TCRdb copy retains only in-frame clones and omits some. The data contain around 9,300 clones, around 90% of them singletons. Germline assignment: CDR1 SGHNT and CDR2 YENEEA. The V end lost 4 bases, the J end lost 3 bases, and 13 bases lay between the germline ends. This CDR3 contains 14 residues. This specimen was CD4+ or CD8+ T cells sorted from blood, taken in a trial of the OX40 agonist ivuxolimab. V and J are TRBV11-3 and TRBJ2-7; D is tentatively TRBD1 or TRBD2 (6 bases each). The TCR was taken from an adult with an advanced solid tumor such as melanoma, head and neck, liver or kidney cancer. The chain's CDR3 is CASSWGGTNYEQYF. CDR3 bases: TGTGCCAGCAGCTGGGGCGGGACAAACTACGAGCAGTACTTC.